This note documents a single T cell receptor (beta chain) sequence. Its antigen remains unknown. TCRdb keeps only in-frame clones here, not all; method: immunoSEQ multiplex PCR. The repertoire holds about 30,000 clones, with nearly 90% as singletons. The data derive from a study of graft-versus-host responses after intestinal transplantation. Study-level findings and limits: Within allografts, high graft-versus-host to host-versus-graft clonal ratios were seen among patients with graft-donor T cell macrochimerism. GvH clone levels peaked in circulation, and this peak was associated with early post-transplant HvG declines.

After removal of 8 bases from V and 1 base from J, the junction contained 11 bases not matched to a gene. The length of the CDR3 is 16 residues. Germline CDR1 reads MDHEN; CDR2 reads SYDVKM. The rearrangement links TRBV28 to TRBJ2-3, with TRBD2 matching 8 bases. This receptor was identified in a human patient who received an intestinal transplant, so some T cells may come from the graft donor. Sequenced here: PBMCs, sampled about 420 days after intestinal transplantation. The CDR3 coding sequence is TGTGCCAGCGGTATCCCTAGCGGGTGGGGCACAGATACGCAGTATTTT. Translating it yields CASGIPSGWGTDTQYF. The full variable domain, with the rest looked up from reference TRBV28 and TRBJ2-3, is DVKVTQSSRYLVKRTGEKVFLECVQDMDHENMFWYRQDPGLGLRLIYFSYDVKMKEKGDIPEGYSVSREKKERFSLILESASTNQTSMYLCASGIPSGWGTDTQYFGPGTRLTVL.